A single T cell receptor beta chain is shown here with its context. Its matching antigen is unknown. This table comes from immunoSEQ multiplex PCR, and its TCRdb copy is limited to in-frame clones, with some not included. The table has more than 250,000 clones, approximately 90% seen once; the top ten hold roughly 1.1%. Germline V gene data show CDR1 as MNHEY and CDR2 as SMNVEV (reference sequence). Trimming left V 6 bases short and J 3 bases short, with 24 bases between. CDR3 length: 17 amino acids. The entry originates in a study of cytomegalovirus exposure and HLA in healthy donors. Study-level points and caveats: Three chains tied to CMV proved CMV antigen-specific in vitro. Reports credit the classifier with highly specific, highly sensitive diagnosis of cytomegalovirus status.

The specimen was PBMCs. The clonotype was recovered from a woman under 40 in good health and CMV-seropositive. This rearrangement joins TRBV27 to TRBJ2-7; no reliable D call. CDR3 DNA sequence: TGTGCCAGCAGCACGGGCCAGCACCGAAAATGGAACTACGAGCAGTACTTC. Translation: CASSTGQHRKWNYEQYF.